These 3 T cell receptor beta chains originate from one sample sequenced in a study of shared clonotypes between healthy human individuals. Assay: immunoSEQ multiplex PCR; the TCRdb copy retains only in-frame clones and omits some. The sample lists 1,100,000 or so clones; around 82% were seen once. The material sequenced was memory CD4+ T cells from PBMCs. Subset specified: CD45RA-negative fraction. Receptor source: a man younger than 30 in good health. Some clones in this sample may be carry-over from other donors' samples.

To note about this clone: Different DNA sequences within this sample yield the same CDR3. V usage is TRBV6-5 and J usage is TRBJ2-7, with a tentative D call TRBD2 (5 bases). The CDR3 contains 14 residues. The germline V gene encodes CDR1 MNHEY and CDR2 SVGAGI. The V and J ends lost 2 bases and 0 bases respectively, with 8 bases between them. Written as DNA, the CDR3 is TGTGCCAGCAGTTACGGAGGCTACTCCTACGAGCAGTACTTC. Its translation is CASSYGGYSYEQYF.

The chain carries TRBV6-1 and TRBJ2-2, with D perhaps matching TRBD1 (5 bases). V was clipped by 2 bases and J by 3 bases, with 10 bases between them. This CDR3 spans 15 amino acids. Per the germline V gene, CDR1 is MNHNS and CDR2 is SASEGT. CDR3 sequence (DNA): TGTGCCAGCAGTGAACAGGGTTGGGACACCGGGGAGCTGTTTTTT. Protein product: CASSEQGWDTGELFF.

This clone was recorded at least ten times. The rearrangement uses TRBV5-1 and TRBJ2-4, with a weak D call TRBD2 (6 bases). CDR3 length: 15 residues. CDR1 is SGHRS and CDR2 is YFSETQ in the germline V gene. Trimming cost V 3 bases and J 5 bases, with 15 bases left between them. The CDR3 loop is CASSYLGGRENIQYF. CDR3 sequence (DNA): TGCGCCAGCAGCTACCTCGGGGGACGGGAAAACATTCAGTACTTC.